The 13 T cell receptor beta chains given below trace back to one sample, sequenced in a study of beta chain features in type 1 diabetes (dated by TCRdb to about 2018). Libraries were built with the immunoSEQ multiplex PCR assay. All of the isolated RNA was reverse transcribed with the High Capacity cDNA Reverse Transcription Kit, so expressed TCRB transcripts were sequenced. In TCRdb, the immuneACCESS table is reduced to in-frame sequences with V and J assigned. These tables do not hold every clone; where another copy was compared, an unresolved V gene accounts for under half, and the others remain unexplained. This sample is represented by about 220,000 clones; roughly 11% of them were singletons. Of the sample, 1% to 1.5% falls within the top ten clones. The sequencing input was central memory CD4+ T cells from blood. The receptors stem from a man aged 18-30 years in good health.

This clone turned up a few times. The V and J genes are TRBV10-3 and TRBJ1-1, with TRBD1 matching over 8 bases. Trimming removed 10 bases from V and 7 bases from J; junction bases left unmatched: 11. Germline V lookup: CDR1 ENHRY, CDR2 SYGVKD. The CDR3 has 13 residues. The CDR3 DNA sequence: TGTGCCACCCTGGACAGGGCGGAGGGTGAAGCTTTCTTT. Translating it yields CATLDRAEGEAFF.

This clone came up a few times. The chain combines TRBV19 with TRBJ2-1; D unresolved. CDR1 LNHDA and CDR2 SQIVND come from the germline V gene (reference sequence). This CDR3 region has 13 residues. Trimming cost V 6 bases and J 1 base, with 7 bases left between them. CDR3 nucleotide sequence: TGTGCCAGTAGGCTAGATTCCTACAATGAGCAGTTCTTC. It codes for CASRLDSYNEQFF.

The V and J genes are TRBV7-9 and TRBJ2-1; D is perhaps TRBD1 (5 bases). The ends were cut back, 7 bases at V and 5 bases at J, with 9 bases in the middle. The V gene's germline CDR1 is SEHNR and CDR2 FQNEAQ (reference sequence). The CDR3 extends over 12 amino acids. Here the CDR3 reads CASTSRDNEQFF. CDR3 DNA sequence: TGTGCCAGCACCTCCAGGGACAATGAGCAGTTCTTC.

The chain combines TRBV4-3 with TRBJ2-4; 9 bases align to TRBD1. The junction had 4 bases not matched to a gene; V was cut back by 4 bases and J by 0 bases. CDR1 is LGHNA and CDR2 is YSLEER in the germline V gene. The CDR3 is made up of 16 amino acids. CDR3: CASSPRQGGAKNIQYF. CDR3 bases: TGCGCCAGCAGCCCCCGACAGGGGGGAGCCAAAAACATTCAGTACTTC.

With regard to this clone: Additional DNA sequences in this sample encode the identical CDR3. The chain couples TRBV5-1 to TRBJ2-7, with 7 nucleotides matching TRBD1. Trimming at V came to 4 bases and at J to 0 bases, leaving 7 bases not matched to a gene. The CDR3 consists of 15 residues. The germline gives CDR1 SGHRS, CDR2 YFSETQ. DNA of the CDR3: TGCGCCAGCAGCGCGACAGGGCTGCGCTCCTACGAGCAGTACTTC. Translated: CASSATGLRSYEQYF.

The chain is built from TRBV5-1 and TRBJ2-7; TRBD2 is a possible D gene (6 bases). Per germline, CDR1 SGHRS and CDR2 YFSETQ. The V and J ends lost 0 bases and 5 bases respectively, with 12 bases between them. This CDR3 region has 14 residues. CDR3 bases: TGCGCCAGCAGCTTGGCCTCGGGGGACCACGAGCAGTACTTC. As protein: CASSLASGDHEQYF. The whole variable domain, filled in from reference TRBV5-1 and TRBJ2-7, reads KAGVTQTPRYLIKTRGQQVTLSCSPISGHRSVSWYQQTPGQGLQFLFEYFSETQRNKGNFPGRFSGRQFSNSRSEMNVSTLELGDSALYLCASSLASGDHEQYFGPGTRLTVT.

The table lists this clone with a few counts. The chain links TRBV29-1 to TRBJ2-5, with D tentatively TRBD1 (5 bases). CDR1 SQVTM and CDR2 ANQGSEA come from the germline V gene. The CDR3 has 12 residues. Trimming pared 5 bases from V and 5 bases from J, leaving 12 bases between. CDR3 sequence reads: CSVSQGGETQYF. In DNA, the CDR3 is TGCAGCGTTTCCCAGGGTGGGGAGACCCAGTACTTC.

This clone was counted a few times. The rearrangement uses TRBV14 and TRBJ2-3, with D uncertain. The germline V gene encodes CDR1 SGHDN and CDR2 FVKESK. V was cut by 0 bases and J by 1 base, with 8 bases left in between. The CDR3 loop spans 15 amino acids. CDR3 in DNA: TGTGCCAGCAGCCAAGAAACGCGGCGCACAGATACGCAGTATTTT. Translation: CASSQETRRTDTQYF. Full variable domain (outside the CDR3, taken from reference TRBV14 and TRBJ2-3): EAGVTQFPSHSVIEKGQTVTLRCDPISGHDNLYWYRRVMGKEIKFLLHFVKESKQDESGMPNNRFLAERTGGTYSTLKVQPAELEDSGVYFCASSQETRRTDTQYFGPGTRLTVL.

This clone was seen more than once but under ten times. The CDR3 bases are TGCAGCGTCGAGAGACAGGGGAGAGGCATTCAGTACTTC. Translated, it gives CSVERQGRGIQYF. The chain is built from TRBV29-1 and TRBJ2-4; 8 positions agree with TRBD1. The germline V gene encodes CDR1 SQVTM and CDR2 ANQGSEA. Trimming cost V 6 bases and J 9 bases; bases outside gene matches: 10. The CDR3 covers 13 residues.

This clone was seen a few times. DNA of the CDR3: TGTGCCAGCTCACGACAGAGAGACAGTGACAATGAGCAGTTCTTC. Its translation: CASSRQRDSDNEQFF. This chain joins TRBV18 and TRBJ2-1, with D possibly matching TRBD1 (5 bases). Per germline, CDR1 KGHSH and CDR2 LQKENI. CDR3 size: 15 residues. Trimming took 4 bases from V and 5 from J, leaving 15 bases between them.

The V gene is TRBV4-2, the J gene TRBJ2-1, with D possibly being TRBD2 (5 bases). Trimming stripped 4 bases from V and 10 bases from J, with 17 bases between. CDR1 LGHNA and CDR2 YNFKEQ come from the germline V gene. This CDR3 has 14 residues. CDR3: CASSRAAGVNEQFF. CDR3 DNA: TGTGCCAGCAGCCGAGCCGCCGGGGTCAACGAGCAGTTCTTC.

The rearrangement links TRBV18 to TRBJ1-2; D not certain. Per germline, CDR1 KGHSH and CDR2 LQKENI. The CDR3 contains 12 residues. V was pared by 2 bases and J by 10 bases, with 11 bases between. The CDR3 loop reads CASSPTQDVYTF. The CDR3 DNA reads TGTGCCAGCTCACCAACCCAGGATGTCTACACCTTC.

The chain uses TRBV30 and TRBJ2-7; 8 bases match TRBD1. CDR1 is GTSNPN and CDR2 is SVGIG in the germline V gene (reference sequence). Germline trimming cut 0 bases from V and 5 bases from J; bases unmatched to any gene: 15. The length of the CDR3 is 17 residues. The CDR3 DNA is TGTGCCTGGAGTGTACACAAATCCCGGACAGGGCTGGACGAGCAGTACTTC. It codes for CAWSVHKSRTGLDEQYF.